The 17 T cell receptor beta chains presented below share a single source sample, sequenced in a study of T cells in Graves' hyperthyroidism and ophthalmopathy. The investigators amplified TCR beta CDR3 regions from RNA transcripts. The HTBI primer set was used in a first-round RT-PCR of the TCR CDR3. In TCRdb, the multiplex PCR reads were re-called with MiXCR into one record per CDR3 protein. The sample consists of around 340,000 distinct CDR3 sequences, over 15% of them appearing once. Sequencing used blood. All receptors derive from a woman aged 40-49 years with Graves' ophthalmopathy.

This clonotype occurred many times. This CDR3 reads CASSLGEYTEAFF. The CDR3 DNA reads TGTGCCAGCAGCTTAGGAGAGTACACTGAAGCTTTCTTT. The chain employs TRBV7-6 and TRBJ1-1; D gene uncertain. Germline lookup yields CDR1 SGHVS and CDR2 FNYEAQ. V was clipped by 1 base and J by 3 bases, with 6 bases between them. This CDR3 comprises 13 residues. The whole variable domain, remainder taken from reference TRBV7-6 and TRBJ1-1, is GAGVSQSPRYKVTKRGQDVALRCDPISGHVSLYWYRQALGQGPEFLTYFNYEAQQDKSGLPNDRFSAERPEGSISTLTIQRTEQRDSAMYRCASSLGEYTEAFFGQGTRLTVV.

In this sample, this clonotype turned up many times. This chain links TRBV30 with TRBJ2-7; D is uncertain. V lost 2 bases and J 2 bases, leaving 4 bases between the germline ends. Germline CDR1 GTSNPN, CDR2 SVGIG (reference sequence). The CDR3 contains 11 residues. DNA of the CDR3: TGTGCCTGGAGTACGACCTACGAGCAGTACTTC. Its protein is CAWSTTYEQYF. Drawing the rest from reference TRBV30 and TRBJ2-7, the complete variable domain is SQTIHQWPATLVQPVGSPLSLECTVEGTSNPNLYWYRQAAGRGLQLLFYSVGIGQISSEVPQNLSASRPQDRQFILSSKKLLLSDSGFYLCAWSTTYEQYFGPGTRLTVT.

Ten or more counts support this clonotype. One end of the junction does not line up with germline, which may come from a read error. The chain uses TRBV19 and TRBJ2-7; no clear D. Germline V CDR1 and CDR2: LNHDA, SQIVND (reference sequence). The CDR3 spans 14 residues. The CDR3 loop is CASSIMPGSSEQYF. In DNA form, the CDR3 reads TGTGCCAGTAGTATAATGCCCGGCTCCTCCGAGCAGTACTTC.

This clonotype was observed at least ten times. The chain employs TRBV6-1 and TRBJ2-5, with D possibly TRBD2 on 5 matching bases. The CDR3 length is 10 residues. CDR1 MNHNS and CDR2 SASEGT come from the germline V gene. Trimming pared 10 bases from V and 7 bases from J, leaving 10 bases between. The CDR3 DNA follows: TGTGCCACCGGAAGCGGGACCCAGTACTTC. Protein product: CATGSGTQYF.

This clonotype occurred many times. The chain is built from TRBV6-5 and TRBJ1-2; the match to TRBD1 covers 7 bases. The CDR3 sequence is 15 residues long. Losses at the gene ends were 6 bases for V and 2 bases for J; bases not matched to a gene: 9. CDR1 is MNHEY, CDR2 SVGAGI, per germline. The CDR3 DNA follows: TGTGCCAGCAGACCTCTCCAGGGGGTAAACTATGGCTACACCTTC. Translation gives CASRPLQGVNYGYTF.

This clonotype occurred many times. This chain joins TRBV28 and TRBJ1-1, with unresolved D. CDR1 is MDHEN, CDR2 SYDVKM, per germline. The CDR3 runs to 12 residues. The V gene lost 6 bases and the J gene lost 1 base, with 6 bases spanning the gap. CDR3 protein: CASRDANTEAFF. In nucleotides, the CDR3 is TGTGCCAGCAGGGACGCGAACACTGAAGCTTTCTTT.

The V gene is TRBV30, the J gene TRBJ1-2, with D possibly TRBD1 on 5 matching bases. This CDR3 comprises 14 residues. V lost 3 bases, J lost 2 bases, and 13 bases lay in between. Germline CDR1 reads GTSNPN; CDR2 reads SVGIG (reference sequence). The CDR3 spells CAWSPGRRNYGYTF. The CDR3 DNA follows: TGTGCCTGGAGCCCGGGACGGAGGAACTATGGCTACACCTTC.

This clonotype was detected many times. The chain uses TRBV15 and TRBJ1-2; 7 bases align to TRBD1. The germline gives CDR1 LNHNV, CDR2 YYDKDF (reference sequence). CDR3 length: 14 residues. V shed 5 bases, J shed 3 bases, and the junction held 6 bases outside the gene matches. For the CDR3, the DNA is TGTGCCACCAGCCGTCGGACAGGAGACTATGGCTACACCTTC. Translated: CATSRRTGDYGYTF. Variable domain in full (rest from reference TRBV15 and TRBJ1-2): DAMVIQNPRYQVTQFGKPVTLSCSQTLNHNVMYWYQQKSSQAPKLLFHYYDKDFNNEADTPDNFQSRRPNTSFCFLDIRSPGLGDTAMYLCATSRRTGDYGYTFGSGTRLTVV.

This clonotype was detected ten times or more. In DNA, the CDR3 is TGTGCCTCCCACCGACCCGGGAACACTGAAGCTTTCTTT. It codes for CASHRPGNTEAFF. The chain has TRBV12-3 or TRBV12-4 and TRBJ1-1; no clear D gene. Deletions cut 11 bases from V and 1 base from J, with 14 bases between. This CDR3 contains 13 residues.

This clonotype occurred many times. The rearrangement uses TRBV19 and TRBJ2-4, with 7 bases fitting TRBD2. Germline CDR1 and CDR2: LNHDA and SQIVND (reference sequence). Unmatched junction bases numbered 5, after V lost 3 bases and J lost 3 bases. The CDR3 contains 15 residues. CDR3 loop: CASSINRGDKNIQYF. The CDR3 nucleotides are TGTGCCAGTAGTATCAACCGGGGGGACAAAAACATTCAGTACTTC.

V is TRBV6-1 and J is TRBJ2-7; no reliable D call. V lost 3 bases and J 6 bases, leaving 9 bases between the germline ends. The germline CDR1 and CDR2 sequences are MNHNS and SASEGT. The CDR3 is made up of 12 amino acids. Here the CDR3 DNA reads TGTGCCAGCAGTGATGAAGGTTTCGAGCAGTACTTC. Translating gives CASSDEGFEQYF.

This clonotype was observed many times. The chain has TRBV7-8 and TRBJ1-1; no clear D. V lost 5 bases, J lost 1 base, and 14 bases lay in between. CDR3 length: 15 residues. The germline CDR1 and CDR2 sequences are SGHVS and FQNEAQ. CDR3 DNA sequence: TGTGCCAGCAGCCCGTATTTCGACGGGAACACTGAAGCTTTCTTT. Translating gives CASSPYFDGNTEAFF.

The gene calls are TRBV15 and TRBJ2-7, with D possibly TRBD2 on 5 matching bases. This CDR3 contains 14 residues. Per the germline V gene, CDR1 is LNHNV and CDR2 is YYDKDF (reference sequence). V was shortened by 5 bases and J by 5 bases, with 16 bases between the two germline ends. Here the CDR3 DNA reads TGTGCCACCAGCCCAACTAGAAGAAGACACGAGCAGTACTTC. Amino acids: CATSPTRRRHEQYF. The whole variable domain, filled in from reference TRBV15 and TRBJ2-7, reads DAMVIQNPRYQVTQFGKPVTLSCSQTLNHNVMYWYQQKSSQAPKLLFHYYDKDFNNEADTPDNFQSRRPNTSFCFLDIRSPGLGDTAMYLCATSPTRRRHEQYFGPGTRLTVT.

In its sample, this clonotype was seen many times. The genes are TRBV7-2 and TRBJ2-5, with 8 bases that match TRBD2. V shed 7 bases, J shed 2 bases, and the junction held 6 bases outside the gene matches. CDR1 and CDR2 (germline): SGHTA, FQGNSA. This CDR3 has 14 amino acids. CDR3 nucleotides: TGTGCCAGCACCCAAACGGGGGGGCAAGAGACCCAGTACTTC. Translation gives CASTQTGGQETQYF.

This clonotype has at least ten counts. The chain carries TRBV5-5 and TRBJ1-2, with a tentative D call TRBD1 (5 bases). The germline gives CDR1 SGHKS, CDR2 YYEKEE (reference sequence). Trimming removed 3 bases at V and 3 bases at J, with 9 bases between. This CDR3 spans 13 amino acids. The CDR3 region has the DNA TGTGCCAGCAGCTCAGACAGAGACTATGGCTACACCTTC. Its protein is CASSSDRDYGYTF.

This clonotype was seen many times. The chain couples TRBV30 to TRBJ2-2; possible D gene TRBD2, 6 bases. The germline gives CDR1 GTSNPN, CDR2 SVGIG (reference sequence). The CDR3 loop spans 13 amino acids. Trimming stripped 8 bases from V and 2 bases from J, with 12 bases between. Here the CDR3 reads CAHRGYNTGELFF. Written as DNA, the CDR3 is TGTGCCCATCGGGGGTATAACACCGGGGAGCTGTTTTTT.

Ten or more counts support this clonotype. This chain links TRBV27 with TRBJ2-4, with a tentative D call TRBD1 (5 bases). Looked up from germline, CDR1 is MNHEY and CDR2 is SMNVEV (reference sequence). Trimming left V 4 bases short and J 9 bases short, with 7 bases between. This CDR3 has 11 residues. The chain's CDR3 is CASSWGGIQYF. In DNA form, the CDR3 reads TGTGCCAGCAGTTGGGGCGGCATTCAGTACTTC.